A selection of T cell receptor beta chains follows, all from one sample in a study of T cells in localized non-small cell lung cancer. Profiled with immunoSEQ multiplex PCR; TCRdb holds only in-frame clones, not every one. The top ten clones hold approximately 3.6% of a sample with roughly 38,000 clones, more than 85% of them seen once. Sequenced here: peripheral blood, sampled before any cancer treatment. These receptors all stem from a man between 18 and 49 years old with stage I lung adenocarcinoma. Each CDR3 is given with its conserved first and last residue. Each record gives: V gene, J gene, CDR3 length, D gene, clone size, CDR3 DNA, CDR3 protein. D genes are given only for firm matches. Clone size is not always given. Where it is, it says once, few, many or a class for expanded clones.

v_gene: TRBV18; j_gene: TRBJ1-1; len: 14; d_gene: .; abundance: once; CDR3nt: TGTGCCAGCTCACCCTTGAACTCAGGGACTGAAGCTTTCTTT; CDR3aa: CASSPLNSGTEAFF
v_gene: TRBV30; j_gene: TRBJ1-3; len: 15; d_gene: .; abundance: .; CDR3nt: TGTGCCTGGAGCCGGTTGGGGGCAGCTGGAAACACCATATATTTT; CDR3aa: CAWSRLGAAGNTIYF
v_gene: TRBV5-5; j_gene: TRBJ2-1; len: 16; d_gene: .; abundance: .; CDR3nt: TGTGCCAGCAGCTGGGCCTCCGGGAACTCCTACAATGAGCAGTTCTTC; CDR3aa: CASSWASGNSYNEQFF
v_gene: TRBV15; j_gene: TRBJ1-1; len: 14; d_gene: .; abundance: .; CDR3nt: TGTGCCACCAGCACTAAACAAGTGAACACTGAAGCTTTCTTT; CDR3aa: CATSTKQVNTEAFF
v_gene: TRBV2; j_gene: TRBJ2-1; len: 16; d_gene: .; abundance: .; CDR3nt: TGTGCCAGCAGTATTACAGTAACGGTCTCCTACAATGAGCAGTTCTTC; CDR3aa: CASSITVTVSYNEQFF
v_gene: TRBV4-2; j_gene: TRBJ1-2; len: 18; d_gene: .; abundance: .; CDR3nt: TGTGCCAGCAGCCAAGATCCCTTTCTCAGCGACTCTAACTATGGCTACACCTTC; CDR3aa: CASSQDPFLSDSNYGYTF
v_gene: TRBV15; j_gene: TRBJ1-2; len: 15; d_gene: .; abundance: once; CDR3nt: TGTGCCACCAGCAGAGAAGTAGGTGTGGGCTATGGCTACACCTTC; CDR3aa: CATSREVGVGYGYTF
v_gene: TRBV7-2; j_gene: TRBJ1-1; len: 13; d_gene: TRBD1; abundance: .; CDR3nt: TGTGCCAGCAGCTTAATGGACAGGACTGAAGCTTTCTTT; CDR3aa: CASSLMDRTEAFF
v_gene: TRBV2; j_gene: TRBJ1-1; len: 13; d_gene: .; abundance: few; CDR3nt: TGTGCCAGCGGTCAGGGTCGAAGCACTGAAGCTTTCTTT; CDR3aa: CASGQGRSTEAFF
v_gene: TRBV30; j_gene: TRBJ1-1; len: 12; d_gene: .; abundance: .; CDR3nt: TGTGCCTGGAGCGCCGGCTTCACTGAAGCTTTCTTT; CDR3aa: CAWSAGFTEAFF
v_gene: TRBV10-3; j_gene: TRBJ1-3; len: 16; d_gene: TRBD1; abundance: .; CDR3nt: TGTGCCATCAGTGAGCCTCGGACAGGGACTGGAAACACCATATATTTT; CDR3aa: CAISEPRTGTGNTIYF
v_gene: TRBV11-2; j_gene: TRBJ1-6; len: 13; d_gene: TRBD1; abundance: few; CDR3nt: TGTGCCAGCAGCCCGGGACAGAATTCACCCCTCCACTTT; CDR3aa: CASSPGQNSPLHF
v_gene: TRBV7-2; j_gene: TRBJ2-3; len: 12; d_gene: .; abundance: .; CDR3nt: TGTGCCAGCAGCTTAGGAATAGATACGCAGTATTTT; CDR3aa: CASSLGIDTQYF
v_gene: TRBV6-5; j_gene: TRBJ2-7; len: 14; d_gene: TRBD1; abundance: .; CDR3nt: TGTGCCAGCAGATTCACAGGGGAATCCTACGAGCAGTACTTC; CDR3aa: CASRFTGESYEQYF
v_gene: TRBV5-1; j_gene: TRBJ1-2; len: 14; d_gene: TRBD1; abundance: .; CDR3nt: TGCGCCAGCAGCCCAGGGACAGCTAACCATGGCTACACCTTC; CDR3aa: CASSPGTANHGYTF
v_gene: TRBV7-3; j_gene: TRBJ2-2; len: 16; d_gene: .; abundance: .; CDR3nt: TGTGCCAGCAGCTTATACCAGGGCTTGAACACCGGGGAGCTGTTTTTT; CDR3aa: CASSLYQGLNTGELFF
v_gene: TRBV19; j_gene: TRBJ1-5; len: 18; d_gene: .; abundance: .; CDR3nt: TGTGCCAGCAAGGACACAGGGACTCGTCTTTATAGCAATCAGCCCCAGCATTTT; CDR3aa: CASKDTGTRLYSNQPQHF
v_gene: TRBV7-2; j_gene: TRBJ2-3; len: 16; d_gene: TRBD2; abundance: .; CDR3nt: TGTGCCAGCAGCCAATTAATAGCGGGGGGGATAGATACGCAGTATTTT; CDR3aa: CASSQLIAGGIDTQYF
v_gene: TRBV27; j_gene: TRBJ2-1; len: 15; d_gene: TRBD1; abundance: .; CDR3nt: TGTGCCAGCAGTGGGGGACAGGGGGCCTACAATGAGCAGTTCTTC; CDR3aa: CASSGGQGAYNEQFF
v_gene: TRBV19; j_gene: TRBJ1-2; len: 14; d_gene: .; abundance: .; CDR3nt: TGTGCCAGTAGTATTGACGGAGGGGTACGTGGCTACACCTTC; CDR3aa: CASSIDGGVRGYTF
v_gene: TRBV4-2; j_gene: TRBJ1-5; len: 16; d_gene: TRBD1; abundance: few; CDR3nt: TGTGCCAGCAGCCAAGGACAGGGGGGTGCGAATCAGCCCCAGCATTTT; CDR3aa: CASSQGQGGANQPQHF
v_gene: TRBV10-3; j_gene: TRBJ2-7; len: 16; d_gene: TRBD1; abundance: .; CDR3nt: TGTGCCATCAGCCGACAGGGTGAAAAGGGTGGCGTCGAGCAGTACTTC; CDR3aa: CAISRQGEKGGVEQYF
v_gene: TRBV19; j_gene: TRBJ2-7; len: 12; d_gene: .; abundance: .; CDR3nt: TGTGCCAGTAGTGCAGGGACCTACGAGCAGTACTTC; CDR3aa: CASSAGTYEQYF
v_gene: TRBV4-3; j_gene: TRBJ1-5; len: 14; d_gene: TRBD1; abundance: .; CDR3nt: TGCGCCAGCAGCCAAGTAGCCAGGGGGGAGCCCCAGCATTTT; CDR3aa: CASSQVARGEPQHF
v_gene: TRBV7-9; j_gene: TRBJ1-1; len: 13; d_gene: .; abundance: few; CDR3nt: TGTGCCAGCAGCTTAGGAGGAAGACGTCCGGCTTTCTTT; CDR3aa: CASSLGGRRPAFF
v_gene: TRBV19; j_gene: TRBJ1-2; len: 13; d_gene: .; abundance: few; CDR3nt: TGTGCCAGTACCTTAGGAGGGGTCTATGGCTACACCTTC; CDR3aa: CASTLGGVYGYTF
v_gene: TRBV4-2; j_gene: TRBJ2-1; len: 16; d_gene: .; abundance: .; CDR3nt: TGTGCCAGCAGCCAAGAGGGTACGGGGGGCGTGAATGAGCAGTTCTTC; CDR3aa: CASSQEGTGGVNEQFF
v_gene: TRBV29-1; j_gene: TRBJ1-2; len: 13; d_gene: TRBD1; abundance: .; CDR3nt: TGCAGCGTTGCAACACAGGGGTCCTATGGCTACACCTTC; CDR3aa: CSVATQGSYGYTF
v_gene: TRBV1; j_gene: TRBJ2-5; len: 18; d_gene: .; abundance: .; CDR3nt: TGCACCAGCAGCCAAGATAATGCTAGCGGGGAAGCCGGCGAGACCCAGTACTTC; CDR3aa: CTSSQDNASGEAGETQYF
v_gene: TRBV18; j_gene: TRBJ1-1; len: 14; d_gene: .; abundance: .; CDR3nt: TGTGCCAGCTCAGACAAAGGAGAATACACTGAAGCTTTCTTT; CDR3aa: CASSDKGEYTEAFF
v_gene: TRBV29-1; j_gene: TRBJ1-4; len: 12; d_gene: .; abundance: .; CDR3nt: TGCAGCGTTGAAGGGGAGGGTGAAAAACTGTTTTTT; CDR3aa: CSVEGEGEKLFF
v_gene: TRBV5-1; j_gene: TRBJ1-1; len: 14; d_gene: TRBD1; abundance: .; CDR3nt: TGCGCCAGCAGCCCCGGGACAGGGAACACTGAAGCTTTCTTT; CDR3aa: CASSPGTGNTEAFF